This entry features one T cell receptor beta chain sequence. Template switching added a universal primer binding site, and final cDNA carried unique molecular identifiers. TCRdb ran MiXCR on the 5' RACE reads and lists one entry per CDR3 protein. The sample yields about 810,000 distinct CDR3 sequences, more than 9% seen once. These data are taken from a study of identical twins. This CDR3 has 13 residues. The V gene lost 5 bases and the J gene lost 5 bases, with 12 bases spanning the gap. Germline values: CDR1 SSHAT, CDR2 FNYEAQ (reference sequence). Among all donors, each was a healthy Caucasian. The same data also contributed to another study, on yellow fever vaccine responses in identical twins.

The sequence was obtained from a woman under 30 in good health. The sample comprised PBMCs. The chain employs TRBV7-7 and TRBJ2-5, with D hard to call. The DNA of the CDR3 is TGTGCCAGCAGCCTGCATAATCGGGAGACCCAGTACTTC. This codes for CASSLHNRETQYF.